A selection of T cell receptor beta chains follows, all from one sample in a study of T cell responses to AZD1222 COVID-19 vaccine. TCRdb's copy holds only in-frame clones and misses some; the assay was immunoSEQ multiplex PCR. The sample carries about 180,000 clones, around 90% recorded once. Specimen: peripheral blood, collected 28 days after the second AZD1222 dose. Receptors originate from an adult who received the AZD1222 COVID-19 vaccine. The CDR3 runs from the conserved cysteine through the conserved F or W. Each record gives: V gene, clone size, J gene, D gene, CDR3 DNA, CDR3 protein. A D gene is named only where the DNA matches it firmly. Clone size appears in some rows only: once, few, many, or a class for an expanded clone.

V gene: TRBV5-4; clone size: few; J gene: TRBJ2-1; D gene: TRBD2; CDR3 DNA: TGTGCCAGCAGCTCCGTGGGGGGACTAGCGTTTAACAATGAGCAGTTCTTC; CDR3 protein: CASSSVGGLAFNNEQFF
V gene: TRBV7-8; clone size: NA; J gene: TRBJ2-3; D gene: NA; CDR3 DNA: TGTGCCAGCAGCCCTTTCCCCCCAGATACGCAGTATTTT; CDR3 protein: CASSPFPPDTQYF
V gene: TRBV5-1; clone size: once; J gene: TRBJ1-1; D gene: NA; CDR3 DNA: TGCGCCAGCAGCTTGGTAGGGATTGGGAACACTGAAGCTTTCTTT; CDR3 protein: CASSLVGIGNTEAFF
V gene: TRBV19; clone size: NA; J gene: TRBJ1-4; D gene: NA; CDR3 DNA: TGTGCCAGTAGAGGCCATACAACTAATGAAAAACTGTTTTTT; CDR3 protein: CASRGHTTNEKLFF
V gene: TRBV2; clone size: NA; J gene: TRBJ2-7; D gene: NA; CDR3 DNA: TGTGCCAGCAGTGCGGGTGGGGAGCAGTACTTC; CDR3 protein: CASSAGGEQYF
V gene: TRBV24-1; clone size: NA; J gene: TRBJ2-3; D gene: NA; CDR3 DNA: TGTGCCACCAGTGATGGGGGCGAGGATACGCAGTATTTT; CDR3 protein: CATSDGGEDTQYF
V gene: TRBV7-9; clone size: NA; J gene: TRBJ2-7; D gene: NA; CDR3 DNA: TGTGCCAGCAGCCCCGACTCGGGTAGGAACGAGCAGTACTTC; CDR3 protein: CASSPDSGRNEQYF
V gene: TRBV5-1; clone size: once; J gene: TRBJ1-6; D gene: TRBD1; CDR3 DNA: TGCGCCAGCAGCCCCGGGACAGATAATTCACCCCTCCACTTT; CDR3 protein: CASSPGTDNSPLHF
V gene: TRBV30; clone size: NA; J gene: TRBJ1-2; D gene: NA; CDR3 DNA: TGTGCCTGGAGTGTACGGGTTAACTATGGCTACACCTTC; CDR3 protein: CAWSVRVNYGYTF
V gene: TRBV7-2; clone size: NA; J gene: TRBJ2-3; D gene: NA; CDR3 DNA: TGTGCCAGCAAGTTAGCGAATCCCACAGATACGCAGTATTTT; CDR3 protein: CASKLANPTDTQYF
V gene: TRBV5-5; clone size: NA; J gene: TRBJ1-2; D gene: NA; CDR3 DNA: TGTGCCAGCAGCCTAGAGGGGGGCGGATCGGGCTATGGCTACACCTTC; CDR3 protein: CASSLEGGGSGYGYTF
V gene: TRBV5-4; clone size: NA; J gene: TRBJ2-3; D gene: NA; CDR3 DNA: TGTGCCAGCAGCCAACCGGGCCCCTCATCAGATACGCAGTATTTT; CDR3 protein: CASSQPGPSSDTQYF
V gene: TRBV7-2; clone size: NA; J gene: TRBJ2-7; D gene: TRBD2; CDR3 DNA: TGTGCCAGCAGCTTTGGTAGCGGGGCCTACGAGCAGTACTTC; CDR3 protein: CASSFGSGAYEQYF
V gene: TRBV5-1; clone size: NA; J gene: TRBJ2-7; D gene: TRBD2; CDR3 DNA: TGCGCCAGCAGCTTGGGGCCGGCTAGCGGGGGAGGATCCTACGAGCAGTACTTC; CDR3 protein: CASSLGPASGGGSYEQYF
V gene: TRBV10-1; clone size: NA; J gene: TRBJ1-5; D gene: TRBD1; CDR3 DNA: TGCGCCAGCAGCCCCGGACAGGAGGTTCAGCCCCAGCATTTT; CDR3 protein: CASSPGQEVQPQHF
V gene: TRBV19; clone size: NA; J gene: TRBJ2-1; D gene: TRBD2; CDR3 DNA: TGTGCCAGTAAACTTGGTATGAGGCGTAGCGGGGGGCCGAGCTCCTACAATGAGCAGTTCTTC; CDR3 protein: CASKLGMRRSGGPSSYNEQFF
V gene: TRBV7-9; clone size: NA; J gene: TRBJ2-7; D gene: TRBD1; CDR3 DNA: TGTGCCAGCAGCTTGGGACAGGGGGCGAAGGAGCAGTACTTC; CDR3 protein: CASSLGQGAKEQYF
V gene: TRBV6-6; clone size: NA; J gene: TRBJ1-6; D gene: TRBD1; CDR3 DNA: TGTGCCAGCAGTTATGTCGGACAGGGGGATTCACCCCTCCACTTT; CDR3 protein: CASSYVGQGDSPLHF
V gene: TRBV3-1/TRBV3-2; clone size: NA; J gene: TRBJ2-6; D gene: TRBD2; CDR3 DNA: TGTGCCAGCAGCCACGGGGCGGGAGGCCAGTCTGGGGCCAACGTCCTGACTTTC; CDR3 protein: CASSHGAGGQSGANVLTF
V gene: TRBV3-1/TRBV3-2; clone size: NA; J gene: TRBJ1-1; D gene: TRBD1; CDR3 DNA: TGTGCCAGCAGCCAGACAGGGGTCGGCACTGAAGCTTTCTTT; CDR3 protein: CASSQTGVGTEAFF
V gene: TRBV19; clone size: once; J gene: TRBJ2-3; D gene: TRBD2; CDR3 DNA: TGTGCCAGTAGTTTCGGGCGGGGGAACACAGATACGCAGTATTTT; CDR3 protein: CASSFGRGNTDTQYF
V gene: TRBV6-6; clone size: NA; J gene: TRBJ1-4; D gene: TRBD1; CDR3 DNA: TGTGCCAGCAGTCGACAGGGGGCACTGGCAACTAATGAAAAACTGTTTTTT; CDR3 protein: CASSRQGALATNEKLFF
V gene: TRBV10-1; clone size: NA; J gene: TRBJ2-1; D gene: TRBD2; CDR3 DNA: TGCGCCAGCCTCCCACCCCGGGAGGGCAATGAGCAGTTCTTC; CDR3 protein: CASLPPREGNEQFF
V gene: TRBV5-6; clone size: NA; J gene: TRBJ1-1; D gene: NA; CDR3 DNA: TGTGCCAGCAGCTGGGACGGTGAAGCTTTCTTT; CDR3 protein: CASSWDGEAFF
V gene: TRBV30; clone size: NA; J gene: TRBJ1-6; D gene: NA; CDR3 DNA: TGTGCCTGGAGCAGTCTGAATAATTCACCCCTCCACTTT; CDR3 protein: CAWSSLNNSPLHF
V gene: TRBV19; clone size: NA; J gene: TRBJ1-5; D gene: NA; CDR3 DNA: TGTGCCAGTAGTATAAATGGAGGCGCGAGCAATCAGCCCCAGCATTTT; CDR3 protein: CASSINGGASNQPQHF
V gene: TRBV7-3; clone size: NA; J gene: TRBJ2-1; D gene: NA; CDR3 DNA: TGTGCCAGCAGCCCCCCGAACAACGGCAATGAGCAGTTCTTC; CDR3 protein: CASSPPNNGNEQFF
V gene: TRBV7-6; clone size: NA; J gene: TRBJ2-1; D gene: TRBD1; CDR3 DNA: TGTGCCAGCAGCTTGGCAGGGACAGGGGGTTATGAGCAGTTCTTC; CDR3 protein: CASSLAGTGGYEQFF
V gene: TRBV28; clone size: NA; J gene: TRBJ1-5; D gene: NA; CDR3 DNA: TGTGCCAGCACCACGCCCGTCCATGGTAGCAATCAGCCCCAGCATTTT; CDR3 protein: CASTTPVHGSNQPQHF
V gene: TRBV28; clone size: NA; J gene: TRBJ2-5; D gene: TRBD2; CDR3 DNA: TGTGCCAGCAACCCTCAAGTAGCGGGAGCGGGCCAAGAGACCCAGTACTTC; CDR3 protein: CASNPQVAGAGQETQYF
V gene: TRBV10-3; clone size: NA; J gene: TRBJ2-1; D gene: TRBD2; CDR3 DNA: TGTTCATCCGCTAGCGGGAGTGGAATTGGCAATGAGCAGTTCTTC; CDR3 protein: CSSASGSGIGNEQFF
V gene: TRBV5-1; clone size: NA; J gene: TRBJ2-3; D gene: TRBD2; CDR3 DNA: TGCGCCAGCAGCTTGGGCGGGAGGGCCGATACGCAGTATTTT; CDR3 protein: CASSLGGRADTQYF
V gene: TRBV2; clone size: NA; J gene: TRBJ2-5; D gene: TRBD1; CDR3 DNA: TGTGCCAGCAGTGAGTCAGGGGGCGCCCCGTCAGAGACCCAGTACTTC; CDR3 protein: CASSESGGAPSETQYF
V gene: TRBV5-1; clone size: NA; J gene: TRBJ2-7; D gene: NA; CDR3 DNA: TGCGCCAGCAGCTTGGGGGACCGTTCTGAGGGGTTGGAGCAGTACTTC; CDR3 protein: CASSLGDRSEGLEQYF
V gene: TRBV6-5; clone size: NA; J gene: TRBJ2-7; D gene: TRBD1; CDR3 DNA: TGTGCCAGCAGGCCCGGGACAGGGGAGAAGTACGAGCAGTACTTC; CDR3 protein: CASRPGTGEKYEQYF
V gene: TRBV5-1; clone size: NA; J gene: TRBJ2-6; D gene: NA; CDR3 DNA: TGCGCCAGCAGCTTGGCCGTTGGGGTCGGGGCCAACGTCCTGACTTTC; CDR3 protein: CASSLAVGVGANVLTF
V gene: TRBV27; clone size: NA; J gene: TRBJ2-1; D gene: NA; CDR3 DNA: TGTGCCAGCAGTCCTGATTGGTTCACCTACAATGAGCAGTTCTTC; CDR3 protein: CASSPDWFTYNEQFF
V gene: TRBV19; clone size: once; J gene: TRBJ1-5; D gene: NA; CDR3 DNA: TGTGCCACTCTGGTCAGAGCGTATAGCAATCAGCCCCAGCATTTT; CDR3 protein: CATLVRAYSNQPQHF
V gene: TRBV12-3/TRBV12-4; clone size: NA; J gene: TRBJ2-1; D gene: NA; CDR3 DNA: TGTGCCAGCAGTCCCAGTTGGGACTCTGAGCAGTTCTTC; CDR3 protein: CASSPSWDSEQFF
V gene: TRBV10-3; clone size: NA; J gene: TRBJ1-6; D gene: NA; CDR3 DNA: TGTGCCATCAGTGACAGGGCGTTGGAGAACTCACCCCTCCACTTT; CDR3 protein: CAISDRALENSPLHF
V gene: TRBV5-1; clone size: once; J gene: TRBJ1-1; D gene: NA; CDR3 DNA: TGCGCCAGCAGCTTGGAAGTAGGAGGGCCGAACACTGAAGCTTTCTTT; CDR3 protein: CASSLEVGGPNTEAFF
V gene: TRBV3-1/TRBV3-2; clone size: once; J gene: TRBJ2-1; D gene: TRBD2; CDR3 DNA: TGTGCCAGCAGCCACATAGCGGGGAATGAGCAGTTCTTC; CDR3 protein: CASSHIAGNEQFF
V gene: TRBV7-2; clone size: NA; J gene: TRBJ2-2; D gene: TRBD2; CDR3 DNA: TGTGCCAGCAGCTTAGTCTCAGCGGGAGTGCCCGGGGAGCTGTTTTTT; CDR3 protein: CASSLVSAGVPGELFF
V gene: TRBV27; clone size: NA; J gene: TRBJ2-7; D gene: NA; CDR3 DNA: TGTGCCAGCAGGTCTTCATTACTTGGCGGGGACTCCTCTTCCTACGAGCAGTACTTC; CDR3 protein: CASRSSLLGGDSSSYEQYF
V gene: TRBV14; clone size: NA; J gene: TRBJ1-4; D gene: TRBD1; CDR3 DNA: TGTGCCAGCAGTGACAGGGGCCCGACTAATGAAAAACTGTTTTTT; CDR3 protein: CASSDRGPTNEKLFF
V gene: TRBV18; clone size: once; J gene: TRBJ2-2; D gene: TRBD1; CDR3 DNA: TGTGCCAGCTCATTACAGGGGTACACCGGGGAGCTGTTTTTT; CDR3 protein: CASSLQGYTGELFF
V gene: TRBV6-1; clone size: once; J gene: TRBJ1-1; D gene: NA; CDR3 DNA: TGTGCCAGCAGTGACCCAGCGGGGGCCTCGGACACTGAAGCTTTCTTT; CDR3 protein: CASSDPAGASDTEAFF
V gene: TRBV3-1/TRBV3-2; clone size: NA; J gene: TRBJ1-4; D gene: TRBD1; CDR3 DNA: TGTGCCAGCAGCCCAGCGGGGTCGGGACAGAGTGGTGAAAAACTGTTTTTT; CDR3 protein: CASSPAGSGQSGEKLFF
V gene: TRBV5-6; clone size: NA; J gene: TRBJ1-2; D gene: TRBD1; CDR3 DNA: TGTGCCAGCAGCTTGGAGCAGGGGGCGCCTTATGGCTACACCTTC; CDR3 protein: CASSLEQGAPYGYTF
V gene: TRBV15; clone size: NA; J gene: TRBJ2-3; D gene: TRBD2; CDR3 DNA: TGTGCCTCCCGGACTAGCGGCACAGATACGCAGTATTTT; CDR3 protein: CASRTSGTDTQYF
V gene: TRBV7-9; clone size: NA; J gene: TRBJ2-3; D gene: TRBD2; CDR3 DNA: TGTGCCAGCAGCTTGGAGGCAAGCGGGAGGGCGGTAGATACGCAGTATTTT; CDR3 protein: CASSLEASGRAVDTQYF
V gene: TRBV4-3; clone size: NA; J gene: TRBJ2-2; D gene: NA; CDR3 DNA: TGCGCCAGCAGCCAAGATTACGGGAGAGGGGGTCTCGCCGGGGAGCTGTTTTTT; CDR3 protein: CASSQDYGRGGLAGELFF